The 19 T cell receptor beta chains listed next were all sequenced from one sample in a study of cytomegalovirus exposure and HLA in healthy donors. PCR was performed using 60 Vbeta and 13 Jbeta primers. The data were produced by immunoSEQ multiplex PCR, yet TCRdb's version contains in-frame clones alone and is incomplete. The data contain fewer than 180,000 clones, roughly 78% of them singletons. The sequencing input was PBMCs. The receptors shown here come from a man aged 50-59 years in good health and CMV-seropositive.

The chain has TRBV5-6 and TRBJ2-7, with D tentatively TRBD1 (6 bases). The CDR3 sequence is 14 residues long. CDR1 and CDR2 from the germline V gene are SGHDT and YYEEEE. V gave up 6 bases and J gave up 3 bases, with 16 bases separating them. The chain's CDR3 is CASIPDRKGYEQYF. Written as DNA, the CDR3 is TGTGCCAGCATCCCCGACAGGAAGGGCTACGAGCAGTACTTC.

The V gene is TRBV29-1, the J gene TRBJ2-7; 8 bases fit TRBD2. Germline-derived CDR1 and CDR2 are SQVTM and ANQGSEA. The CDR3 totals 12 residues. V was clipped by 7 bases and J by 5 bases; unmatched bases: 7. The CDR3 reads CSGVAGLDEQYF. Written as DNA, the CDR3 is TGCAGCGGGGTAGCGGGACTAGACGAGCAGTACTTC.

The chain is built from TRBV5-1 and TRBJ2-1, with 8 positions matching TRBD2. Germline trimming cut 5 bases from V and 5 bases from J; bases unmatched to any gene: 6. This CDR3 has 14 amino acids. Germline-derived CDR1 and CDR2 are SGHRS and YFSETQ. The CDR3 is CASRASGGNNEQFF. The CDR3 DNA reads as TGCGCCAGCAGGGCCAGCGGGGGAAACAATGAGCAGTTCTTC.

The V call is TRBV7-3, the J call TRBJ2-7; TRBD1 agrees at 7 bases. CDR3 length: 15 amino acids. Trimming cost V 5 bases and J 1 base; bases outside gene matches: 8. In germline, CDR1 is SGHTA, CDR2 FQGTGA. The CDR3 spells CASSRRDRGSYEQYF. CDR3 coding DNA: TGTGCCAGCAGCCGCCGGGACAGAGGTTCCTACGAGCAGTACTTC.

The chain couples TRBV10-3 to TRBJ2-2; D may be TRBD2 (6 bases). V lost 3 bases and J lost 4, with 12 bases in between. CDR1 is ENHRY, CDR2 SYGVKD, per germline. This CDR3 region has 15 residues. CDR3 in amino acids: CAISDIAGITGELFF. As DNA, the CDR3 is TGTGCCATCAGTGATATCGCGGGAATCACCGGGGAGCTGTTTTTT.

V usage is TRBV7-9 and J usage is TRBJ1-1, with D possibly TRBD1 on 6 matching bases. This CDR3 has 12 residues. Germline V gene sequence: CDR1 SEHNR, CDR2 FQNEAQ (reference sequence). The CDR3 protein is CVTGGGSSEAFF. The CDR3 DNA reads TGTGTAACGGGGGGGGGCTCGAGTGAAGCTTTCTTT.

V is TRBV11-2 and J is TRBJ2-5, with 16 bases aligning to TRBD2. Germline V gene lookup returns CDR1 SGHAT and CDR2 FQNNGV. The V and J ends lost 1 base and 5 bases, in that order; junction bases with no gene match: 7. The CDR3 length is 18 residues. As DNA, the CDR3 is TGTGCCAGCAGCTTAGCGGGACTAGCGGGAGGGCCGAGGGAGACCCAGTACTTC. It encodes CASSLAGLAGGPRETQYF.

The table lists this clone with a count of one. The chain combines TRBV19 with TRBJ1-3, with a tentative D call TRBD1 (6 bases). The CDR3 length is 14 residues. Germline V gene sequence: CDR1 LNHDA, CDR2 SQIVND (reference sequence). V lost 7 bases to trimming and J lost 1 base, with 11 bases between them. The CDR3 DNA is TGTGCCAGTACCCCACAGGGATCTGGAAACACCATATATTTT. The encoded protein is CASTPQGSGNTIYF.

The V and J genes are TRBV15 and TRBJ2-3, with D possibly TRBD2 on 5 matching bases. CDR1 and CDR2 (germline): LNHNV, YYDKDF (reference sequence). The CDR3 is 16 residues long. Deletions cut 0 bases from V and 0 bases from J, with 10 bases between. This chain's CDR3 is CATSRDRGRSTDTQYF. In nucleotides, the CDR3 is TGTGCCACCAGCAGAGATCGCGGGCGGAGCACAGATACGCAGTATTTT.

J is TRBJ2-6 and V is TRBV4-1; D gene uncertain. The germline CDR1 and CDR2 sequences are MGHRA and YSYEKL. The CDR3 is 18 amino acids. The ends were cut back, 4 bases at V and 0 bases at J, with 16 bases in the middle. DNA of the CDR3: TGCGCCAGCAGCCCACTCGAAAGCTCTTCCTCTGGGGCCAACGTCCTGACTTTC. Translated: CASSPLESSSSGANVLTF.

This chain connects TRBV27 to TRBJ2-1; maybe TRBD1 (6 bases). The germline V gene has CDR1 MNHEY and CDR2 SMNVEV (reference sequence). The V end was cut by 4 bases, the J end by 0 bases, with 7 bases between. The CDR3 is made up of 14 amino acids. CDR3 sequence reads: CASSSGDSYNEQFF. The CDR3 bases are TGTGCCAGCAGTTCAGGGGACTCCTACAATGAGCAGTTCTTC.

The genes are TRBV5-6 and TRBJ1-1; the match to TRBD1 covers 8 bases. There are 15 residues in the CDR3. The V gene's germline CDR1 is SGHDT and CDR2 YYEEEE. V lost 4 bases and J lost 5; bases outside the gene matches: 10. CDR3 residues: CASSRTLTGGTEAFF. The CDR3 coding sequence is TGTGCCAGCAGCCGTACACTCACAGGGGGGACTGAAGCTTTCTTT.

The gene calls are TRBV15 and TRBJ2-7, with D tentatively TRBD1 (6 bases). Trimming cost V 0 bases and J 6 bases, with 6 bases left between them. This CDR3 contains 12 residues. Germline CDR1 reads LNHNV; CDR2 reads YYDKDF (reference sequence). CDR3 nucleotide sequence: TGTGCCACCAGCAGAGAGGGGGCCGAGCAGTACTTC. As protein: CATSREGAEQYF.

The CDR3 sequence is CASSDPGTSGATDTQYF. DNA of the CDR3: TGTGCCAGCAGTGACCCCGGGACTAGCGGGGCCACAGATACGCAGTATTTT. The V and J genes are TRBV2 and TRBJ2-3; 13 bases are shared with TRBD2. CDR3 length: 17 amino acids. From germline, CDR1 is SNHLY and CDR2 FYNNEI. V was pared by 3 bases and J by 2 bases, with 5 bases of the junction left unmatched.

The J gene is TRBJ2-5, the V gene TRBV6-5; TRBD1 is a possible D gene (5 bases). V was clipped by 0 bases and J by 11 bases, with 13 bases between them. The CDR3 totals 13 residues. From germline, CDR1 is MNHEY and CDR2 SVGAGI. The CDR3 sequence: CASSYSKEQEQYF. The CDR3 region has the DNA TGTGCCAGCAGTTACTCGAAGGAACAGGAGCAGTACTTC.

The chain joins TRBV4-2 to TRBJ2-3; 8 bases line up with TRBD2. The V segment lost 3 bases and the J segment 6 bases; nucleotides outside the gene matches: 8. Germline lookup yields CDR1 LGHNA and CDR2 YNFKEQ. The CDR3 totals 15 residues. In nucleotides, the CDR3 is TGTGCCAGCAGCCATTATTCCCGGGAGGGTGATACGCAGTATTTT. It translates to CASSHYSREGDTQYF.

V is TRBV7-6 and J is TRBJ1-1, with a tentative D call TRBD1 (6 bases). The CDR3 has 14 residues. Germline V lookup: CDR1 SGHVS, CDR2 FNYEAQ. V was cut by 6 bases and J by 5 bases, with 16 bases left in between. CDR3 DNA sequence: TGTGCCAGCAGTTCGGAACAGGGAAGTACTGAAGCTTTCTTT. Encoded protein: CASSSEQGSTEAFF.

V is TRBV27 and J is TRBJ2-7; TRBD2 agrees at 8 bases. Germline CDR1 and CDR2: MNHEY and SMNVEV (reference sequence). This CDR3 has 13 residues. The ends lost 7 bases at V and 7 bases at J; junction bases unmatched: 9. CDR3 residues: CASTRSGLAEQYF. CDR3 nucleotides: TGTGCCAGCACCAGAAGCGGACTAGCAGAGCAGTACTTC.

V gene TRBV6-1 combines with J gene TRBJ2-5; 9 bases match TRBD1. The J call is doubtful: the DNA matches TRBJ2-7 better. CDR1 is MNHNS and CDR2 is SASEGT in the germline V gene. This CDR3 is 13 amino acids long. CDR3 region: CASSRDRDREQYF. The CDR3 region has the DNA TGTGCCAGCAGTAGGGACAGGGATCGCGAGCAGTACTTC.